The 20 T cell receptor beta chains below come from one sample, sequenced in a study of T-cell reconstitution after alpha-beta-depleted transplantation in children. Library preparation (for TCRbeta) was performed with unique molecular identifiers. TCRdb passed the PCR reads through MiXCR, listing each CDR3 protein once. The sample holds tens of thousands of distinct CDR3 sequences, approximately 6.1% seen once. Sequenced here: PBMCs, mostly from graft donor cells, sampled 60 days after TCRalphabeta/CD19-depleted stem cell transplant. The receptors derive from a female patient aged 2-9 years who had a stem cell transplant for aplastic anemia, so the T cells may come from the graft donor.

This clonotype was observed many times. The chain links TRBV7-3 to TRBJ2-3; 8 nucleotides align to TRBD2. Germline V gene sequence: CDR1 SGHTA, CDR2 FQGTGA. The CDR3 extends over 20 amino acids. The J segment lost 0 bases and the V segment lost 6 bases, leaving 20 bases of the junction unmatched. The CDR3 nucleotides read TGTGCCAGCAGTCGTGTAGCGGCAGCCGTAGCGGGAAGGAGCACAGATACGCAGTATTTT. This sequence encodes CASSRVAAAVAGRSTDTQYF.

This clonotype was seen a handful of times. This sequence joins TRBV30 and TRBJ2-7; 12 positions match TRBD1. With 2 bases clipped from V and 7 bases from J, the junction kept 6 bases outside the gene matches. Per germline, CDR1 GTSNPN and CDR2 SVGIG (reference sequence). This CDR3 is 14 amino acids long. This CDR3 reads CAWSPGQGAGEQYF. The CDR3 region has the DNA TGTGCCTGGAGTCCGGGACAGGGGGCTGGGGAGCAGTACTTC. Complete variable domain (other parts from reference TRBV30 and TRBJ2-7): SQTIHQWPATLVQPVGSPLSLECTVEGTSNPNLYWYRQAAGRGLQLLFYSVGIGQISSEVPQNLSASRPQDRQFILSSKKLLLSDSGFYLCAWSPGQGAGEQYFGPGTRLTVT.

This clonotype was counted ten times or more. The chain couples TRBV7-9 to TRBJ2-1; 10 bases fit TRBD1. Trimming cost V 4 bases and J 8 bases; bases outside gene matches: 11. Germline V lookup: CDR1 SEHNR, CDR2 FQNEAQ (reference sequence). The length of the CDR3 is 16 residues. The CDR3 loop is CASSSGDRGPPHEQFF. CDR3 DNA: TGTGCCAGCAGCTCAGGGGACAGGGGCCCCCCCCATGAGCAGTTCTTC.

This clonotype was picked up many times. The rearrangement uses TRBV4-1 and TRBJ2-1, with a tentative D call TRBD2 (6 bases). The CDR3 contains 16 residues. V was shortened by 0 bases and J by 0 bases, with 9 bases between the two germline ends. Germline loops: CDR1 MGHRA, CDR2 YSYEKL. The DNA of the CDR3 is TGCGCCAGCAGCCAAGATTATAGCGGCTCCTACAATGAGCAGTTCTTC. Its translation: CASSQDYSGSYNEQFF.

The table lists this clonotype with many counts. This sequence joins TRBV20-1 and TRBJ2-2, with D possibly being TRBD2 (6 bases). The CDR3 is made up of 11 amino acids. Looked up from germline, CDR1 is DFQATT and CDR2 is SNEGSKA (reference sequence). Deletions cut 6 bases from V and 5 bases from J, with 7 bases between. CDR3 nucleotides: TGCAGTGCCGGGACTACCGGGGAGCTGTTTTTT. It is translated as CSAGTTGELFF.

This clonotype was seen at least ten times. This sequence joins TRBV6-4 and TRBJ2-1, with TRBD2 matching over 10 bases. CDR3 length: 15 amino acids. Germline V gene data show CDR1 as MRHNA and CDR2 as SNTAGT. J lost 0 bases, V lost 6 bases, and 2 bases had no gene match. The CDR3 region is CASSPSGGSYNEQFF. CDR3 bases: TGTGCCAGCAGCCCTAGCGGGGGCTCCTACAATGAGCAGTTCTTC.

This clonotype was seen many times. The chain couples TRBV20-1 to TRBJ2-7, with D possibly being TRBD2 (5 bases). CDR1 and CDR2 (germline): DFQATT, SNEGSKA (reference sequence). The CDR3 has 12 amino acids. V was trimmed by 6 bases and J by 0 bases, leaving 9 bases between them. The CDR3 sequence: CSAARDSYEQYF. The CDR3 bases are TGCAGTGCCGCCCGGGACTCCTACGAGCAGTACTTC.

This clonotype was counted many times. The CDR3 DNA reads as TGCGCCAGCAGCCAAGGGTCGGGCCAAGAGACCCAGTACTTC. This codes for CASSQGSGQETQYF. The chain is built from TRBV4-1 and TRBJ2-5; D unresolved. Germline V gene sequence: CDR1 MGHRA, CDR2 YSYEKL. V lost 1 base to trimming and J lost 1 base, with 7 bases between them. The length of the CDR3 is 14 residues.

As regards this clonotype: A much larger clonotype is one base distant, so this may be a read error. The gene calls are TRBV14 and TRBJ2-3, with 8 bases lining up with TRBD2. Trimming took 0 bases from V and 7 from J; bases not matched to a gene: 9. The CDR3 is made up of 16 amino acids. Germline CDR1 and CDR2: SGHDN and FVKESK. The CDR3, as DNA: TGTGCCAGCAGCCAAGATCGCGGCGGGAGGACAAATACGCAGTATTTT. Translated, it gives CASSQDRGGRTNTQYF.

In its sample, this clonotype is medium-sized. This chain links TRBV5-1 with TRBJ2-5, with 10 bases lining up with TRBD2. The germline gives CDR1 SGHRS, CDR2 YFSETQ. This CDR3 comprises 14 residues. The J segment lost 5 bases and the V segment lost 2 bases, leaving 3 bases of the junction unmatched. CDR3 nucleotide sequence: TGCGCCAGCAGCTTCGATAGCGGGAGGGAGACCCAGTACTTC. Its protein is CASSFDSGRETQYF.

The rearrangement links TRBV12-3 or TRBV12-4 to TRBJ1-5, with 7 bases lining up with TRBD1. Trimming cost V 5 bases and J 1 base; bases outside gene matches: 8. The CDR3 spans 16 residues. CDR3 region: CASSARQGLSNQPQHF. The CDR3 nucleotides are TGTGCCAGCAGTGCTAGACAGGGTTTGAGCAATCAGCCCCAGCATTTT.

In its sample, this clonotype was seen many times. The V and J genes are TRBV10-3 and TRBJ2-5; possible D gene TRBD2, 5 bases. The CDR3 has 14 residues. The ends were cut back, 4 bases at V and 2 bases at J, with 11 bases in the middle. Germline V gene data show CDR1 as ENHRY and CDR2 as SYGVKD. This CDR3 reads CAISAFSVQETQYF. The CDR3, as DNA: TGTGCCATCAGTGCCTTTAGCGTGCAAGAGACCCAGTACTTC.

This clonotype has more than one count but fewer than ten. The CDR3 region has the DNA TGTGCCAGCAGGACCGGGACAGGGAGGGGCTACACCTTC. It is translated as CASRTGTGRGYTF. The chain is built from TRBV27 and TRBJ1-2, with 9 nucleotides matching TRBD1. CDR1 and CDR2 from the germline V gene are MNHEY and SMNVEV (reference sequence). Losses at the gene ends were 6 bases for V and 8 bases for J; bases not matched to a gene: 7. The length of the CDR3 is 13 residues.

The chain employs TRBV7-3 and TRBJ2-3; D remains ambiguous. Germline loops: CDR1 SGHTA, CDR2 FQGTGA. V dropped 4 bases and J dropped 1 base, with 6 bases sitting between them. The CDR3 runs 13 residues. The CDR3 region is CASSSIGTDTQYF. CDR3 nucleotides: TGTGCCAGCAGCTCCATCGGCACAGATACGCAGTATTTT.

The chain combines TRBV30 with TRBJ2-5; 7 positions agree with TRBD2. CDR3 length: 13 residues. Germline V gene data show CDR1 as GTSNPN and CDR2 as SVGIG (reference sequence). V shed 4 bases, J shed 10 bases, and the junction held 12 bases outside the gene matches. CDR3 in amino acids: CAWTRPGSGGQYF. The DNA for the CDR3 is TGTGCCTGGACCCGACCGGGATCGGGGGGCCAGTACTTC.

This clonotype appeared many times. CDR3: CSAGGDTLYNEQFF. Here the CDR3 DNA reads TGCAGTGCTGGAGGAGACACACTGTACAATGAGCAGTTCTTC. The chain recombines TRBV20-1 with TRBJ2-1; maybe TRBD2 (5 bases). Between the trimmed V and J ends, which lost 5 bases and 4 bases, there was a span of 15 bases. The CDR3 contains 14 residues. Germline V CDR1 and CDR2: DFQATT, SNEGSKA (reference sequence).

This clonotype was detected only a few times. The V gene is TRBV20-1, the J gene TRBJ2-7, with D possibly called TRBD1 or TRBD2 (5 bases each). In germline, CDR1 is DFQATT, CDR2 SNEGSKA (reference sequence). The CDR3 sequence is 13 residues long. With 6 bases removed from V and 2 bases from J, the gap between germline ends came to 14 bases. CDR3 nucleotides: TGCAGTGCCACGGGACGGAGGACCTACGAGCAGTACTTC. Protein: CSATGRRTYEQYF.

In its sample, this clonotype was seen many times. CDR3 sequence: CASSFSGGVGNEQFF. CDR3 coding DNA: TGCGCCAGCAGCTTTAGCGGGGGGGTAGGGAATGAGCAGTTCTTC. V gene TRBV5-1 combines with J gene TRBJ2-1; 11 positions match TRBD2. Germline V CDR1 and CDR2: SGHRS, YFSETQ. The CDR3 has 15 amino acids. V trimming: 2 bases; J trimming: 7 bases; junction bases outside the gene matches: 5.

This clonotype came up many times. The genes are TRBV5-1 and TRBJ1-1; unclear D gene. Trimming left V 5 bases short and J 0 bases short, with 11 bases between. Germline V gene sequence: CDR1 SGHRS, CDR2 YFSETQ. The CDR3 is made up of 14 amino acids. The CDR3 sequence is CASSAQPLNTEAFF. The CDR3 nucleotides are TGCGCCAGCAGTGCCCAGCCTTTGAACACTGAAGCTTTCTTT.

This clonotype was picked up many times. The CDR3: CSTDRDREGNIQYF. CDR3 coding DNA: TGCAGTACCGACCGGGACAGGGAGGGAAACATTCAGTACTTC. V is TRBV20-1 and J is TRBJ2-4, with TRBD1 matching over 9 bases. The CDR3 loop spans 14 amino acids. Germline V gene data show CDR1 as DFQATT and CDR2 as SNEGSKA (reference sequence). With 8 bases clipped from V and 6 bases from J, the junction kept 11 bases outside the gene matches.